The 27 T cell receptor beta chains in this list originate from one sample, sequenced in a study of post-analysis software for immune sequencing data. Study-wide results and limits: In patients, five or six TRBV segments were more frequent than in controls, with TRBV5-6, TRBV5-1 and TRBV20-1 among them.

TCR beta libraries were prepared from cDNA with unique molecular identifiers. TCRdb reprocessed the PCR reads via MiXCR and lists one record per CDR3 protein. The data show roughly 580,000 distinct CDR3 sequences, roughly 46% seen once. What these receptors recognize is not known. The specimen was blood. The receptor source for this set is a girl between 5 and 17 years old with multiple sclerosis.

CDR3 sequence: CASSLRQPYGYTF. In nucleotides, the CDR3 is TGTGCCAGCAGTTTAAGGCAGCCCTATGGCTACACCTTC. The chain joins TRBV12-3 or TRBV12-4 to TRBJ1-2; D gene uncertain. This CDR3 is 13 amino acids long. The ends were cut back, 2 bases at V and 4 bases at J, with 8 bases in the middle.

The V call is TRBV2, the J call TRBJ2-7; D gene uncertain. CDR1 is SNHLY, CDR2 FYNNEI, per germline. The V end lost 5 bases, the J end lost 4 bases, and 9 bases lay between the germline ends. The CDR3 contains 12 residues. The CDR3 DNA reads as TGTGCCAGCAGTTCATTATGGTACGAGCAGTACTTC. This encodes CASSSLWYEQYF.

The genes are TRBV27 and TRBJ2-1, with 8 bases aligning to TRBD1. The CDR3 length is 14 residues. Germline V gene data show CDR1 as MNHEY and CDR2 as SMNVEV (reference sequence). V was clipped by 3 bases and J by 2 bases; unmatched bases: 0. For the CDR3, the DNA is TGTGCCAGCAGTTTCAGGGGGCCCTACAATGAGCAGTTCTTC. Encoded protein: CASSFRGPYNEQFF.

CDR3 coding DNA: TGCAGTGCTTTCCACCCCAAGCGGGGTTATAACAATGAGCAGTTCTTC. As protein: CSAFHPKRGYNNEQFF. The chain couples TRBV20-1 to TRBJ2-1; 7 positions agree with TRBD2. J lost 5 bases, V lost 5 bases, and 15 bases had no gene match. CDR1 and CDR2 from the germline V gene are DFQATT and SNEGSKA (reference sequence). The CDR3 is 16 amino acids.

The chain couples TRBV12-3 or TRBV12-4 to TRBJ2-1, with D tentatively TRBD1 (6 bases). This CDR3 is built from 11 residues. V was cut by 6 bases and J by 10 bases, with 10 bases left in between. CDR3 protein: CASSRGQEQFF. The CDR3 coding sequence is TGTGCCAGCAGCCGGGGACAAGAGCAGTTCTTC.

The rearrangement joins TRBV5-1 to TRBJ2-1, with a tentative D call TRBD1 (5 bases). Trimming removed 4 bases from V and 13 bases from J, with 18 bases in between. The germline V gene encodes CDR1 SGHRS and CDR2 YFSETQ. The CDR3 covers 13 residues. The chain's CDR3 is CASSPVGGQGQFF. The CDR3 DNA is TGCGCCAGCAGCCCAGTCGGTGGGCAGGGTCAGTTCTTC.

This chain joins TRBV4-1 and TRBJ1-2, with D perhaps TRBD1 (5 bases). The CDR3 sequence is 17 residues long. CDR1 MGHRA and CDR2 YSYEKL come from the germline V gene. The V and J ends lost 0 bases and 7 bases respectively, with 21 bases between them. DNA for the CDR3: TGCGCCAGCAGCCAAGATCCCCTCGCCAGGGAAAGAAGTGGCTACACCTTC. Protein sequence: CASSQDPLARERSGYTF.

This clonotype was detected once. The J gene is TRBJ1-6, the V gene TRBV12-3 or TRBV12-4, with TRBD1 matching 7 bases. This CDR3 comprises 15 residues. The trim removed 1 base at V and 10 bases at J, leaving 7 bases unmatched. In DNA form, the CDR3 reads TGTGCCAGCAGTTTAGACCGGACAGGATCCTCACCCCTCCACTTT. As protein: CASSLDRTGSSPLHF.

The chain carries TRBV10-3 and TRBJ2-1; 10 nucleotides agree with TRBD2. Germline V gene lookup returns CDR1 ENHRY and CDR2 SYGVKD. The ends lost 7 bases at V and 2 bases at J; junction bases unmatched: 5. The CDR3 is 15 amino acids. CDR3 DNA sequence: TGTGCCATCAAAGCGGGAGGGCTCCCCTACAATGAGCAGTTCTTC. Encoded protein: CAIKAGGLPYNEQFF.

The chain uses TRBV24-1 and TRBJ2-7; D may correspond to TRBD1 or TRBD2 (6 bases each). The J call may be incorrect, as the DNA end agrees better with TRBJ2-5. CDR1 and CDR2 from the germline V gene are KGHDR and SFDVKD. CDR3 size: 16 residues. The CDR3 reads CATSDLPGAIQETQYF. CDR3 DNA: TGTGCCACCAGTGATTTGCCGGGGGCAATCCAAGAGACCCAGTACTTC.

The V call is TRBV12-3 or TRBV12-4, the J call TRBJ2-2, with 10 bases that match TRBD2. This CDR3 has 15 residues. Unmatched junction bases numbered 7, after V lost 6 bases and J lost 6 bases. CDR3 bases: TGTGCCAGCAGAAAAGCGGGGGGGCCACCCGGGGAGCTGTTTTTT. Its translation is CASRKAGGPPGELFF.

CDR3 region: CASSPGPRGAYEQYF. The CDR3 nucleotides read TGTGCCAGCAGCCCTGGGCCTAGGGGGGCGTACGAGCAGTACTTC. This rearrangement joins TRBV7-2 to TRBJ2-7; D could derive from TRBD1 or TRBD2 (6 bases each). The germline V and J ends were trimmed by 5 bases and 4 bases, with 18 bases remaining between them. CDR1 is SGHTA and CDR2 is FQGNSA in the germline V gene. The CDR3 covers 15 residues.

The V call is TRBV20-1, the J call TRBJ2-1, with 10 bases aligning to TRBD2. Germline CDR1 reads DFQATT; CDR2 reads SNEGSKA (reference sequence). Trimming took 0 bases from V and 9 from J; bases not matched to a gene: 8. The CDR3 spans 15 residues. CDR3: CSARDRLAGVGEQFF. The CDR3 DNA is TGCAGTGCTAGAGATAGGCTAGCGGGAGTTGGTGAGCAGTTCTTC.

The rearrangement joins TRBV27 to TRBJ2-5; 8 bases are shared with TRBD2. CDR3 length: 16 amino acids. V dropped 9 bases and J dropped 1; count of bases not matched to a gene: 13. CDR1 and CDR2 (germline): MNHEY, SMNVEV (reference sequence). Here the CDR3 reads CASKPGLGPLQETQYF. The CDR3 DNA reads TGTGCCAGTAAACCGGGACTAGGGCCCCTCCAAGAGACCCAGTACTTC.

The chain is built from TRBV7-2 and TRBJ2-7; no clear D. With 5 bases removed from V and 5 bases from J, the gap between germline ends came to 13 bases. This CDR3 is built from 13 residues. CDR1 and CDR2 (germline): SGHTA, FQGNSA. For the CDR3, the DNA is TGTGCCAGCAGCGCACGCGGAGTCCACGAGCAGTACTTC. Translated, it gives CASSARGVHEQYF.

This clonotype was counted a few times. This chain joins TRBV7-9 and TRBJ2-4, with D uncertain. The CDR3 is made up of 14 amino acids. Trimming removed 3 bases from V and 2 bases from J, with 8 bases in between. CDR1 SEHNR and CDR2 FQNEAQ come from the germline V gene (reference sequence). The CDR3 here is CASSFWETKNIQYF. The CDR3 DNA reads TGTGCCAGCAGCTTCTGGGAAACCAAAAACATTCAGTACTTC.

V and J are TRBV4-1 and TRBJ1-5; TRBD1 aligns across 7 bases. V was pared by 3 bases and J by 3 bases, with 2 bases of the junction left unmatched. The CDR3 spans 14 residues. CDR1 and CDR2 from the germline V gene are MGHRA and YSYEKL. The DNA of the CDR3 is TGCGCCAGCAGCCATACAGGGGCCAATCAGCCCCAGCATTTT. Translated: CASSHTGANQPQHF.

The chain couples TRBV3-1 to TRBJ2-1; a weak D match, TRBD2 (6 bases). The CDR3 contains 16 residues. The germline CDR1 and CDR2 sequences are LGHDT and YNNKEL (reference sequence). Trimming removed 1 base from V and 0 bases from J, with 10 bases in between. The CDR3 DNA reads TGTGCCAGCAGCCAAGTATCCGGGAGCTCCTACAATGAGCAGTTCTTC. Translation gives CASSQVSGSSYNEQFF.

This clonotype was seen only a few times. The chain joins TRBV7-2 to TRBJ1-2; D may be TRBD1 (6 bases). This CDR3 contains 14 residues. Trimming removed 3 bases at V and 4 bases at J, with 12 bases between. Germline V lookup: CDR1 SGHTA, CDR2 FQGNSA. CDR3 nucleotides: TGTGCCAGCAGCTTTAGTGCAGGGGCCTATGGCTACACCTTC. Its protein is CASSFSAGAYGYTF.

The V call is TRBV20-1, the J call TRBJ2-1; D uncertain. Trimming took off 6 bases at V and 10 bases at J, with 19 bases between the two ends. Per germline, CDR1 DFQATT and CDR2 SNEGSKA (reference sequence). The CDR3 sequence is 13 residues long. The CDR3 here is CSAMRTTRYEQFF. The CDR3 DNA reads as TGCAGTGCCATGAGAACCACGAGGTACGAGCAGTTCTTC.

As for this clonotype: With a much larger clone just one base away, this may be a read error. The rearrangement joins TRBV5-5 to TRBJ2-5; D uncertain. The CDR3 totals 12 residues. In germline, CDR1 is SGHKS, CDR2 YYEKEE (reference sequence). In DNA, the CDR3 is TGTGCCGGCAGCTTTAGTCAAGAGACCCAGTACTTC. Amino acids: CAGSFSQETQYF.

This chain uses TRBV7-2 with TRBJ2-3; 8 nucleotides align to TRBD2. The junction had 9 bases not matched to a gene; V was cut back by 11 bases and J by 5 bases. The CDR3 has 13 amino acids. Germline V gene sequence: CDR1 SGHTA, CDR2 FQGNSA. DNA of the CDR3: TGTGCCGAAGGGCGGGGGGTGAGAGATACGCAGTATTTT. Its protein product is CAEGRGVRDTQYF.

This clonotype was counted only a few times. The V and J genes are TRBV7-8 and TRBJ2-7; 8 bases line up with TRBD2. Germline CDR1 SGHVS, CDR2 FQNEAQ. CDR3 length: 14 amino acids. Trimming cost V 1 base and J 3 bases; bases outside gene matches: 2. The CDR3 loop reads CASSLGGGHYEQYF. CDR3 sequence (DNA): TGTGCCAGCAGCTTAGGCGGGGGGCACTACGAGCAGTACTTC.

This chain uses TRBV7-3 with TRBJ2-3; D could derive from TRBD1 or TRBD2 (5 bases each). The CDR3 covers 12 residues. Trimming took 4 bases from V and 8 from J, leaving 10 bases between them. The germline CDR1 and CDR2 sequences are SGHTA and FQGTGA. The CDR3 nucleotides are TGTGCCAGCAGCTCCCCTGGGGGTACGCAGTATTTT. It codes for CASSSPGGTQYF.

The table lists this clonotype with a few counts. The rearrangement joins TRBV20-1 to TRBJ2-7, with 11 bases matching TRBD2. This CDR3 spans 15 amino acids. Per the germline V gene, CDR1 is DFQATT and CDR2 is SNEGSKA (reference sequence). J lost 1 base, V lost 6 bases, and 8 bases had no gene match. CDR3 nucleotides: TGCAGTGCCTCTAACCGACTAGCGGGGTCCTACGAGCAGTACTTC. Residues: CSASNRLAGSYEQYF.

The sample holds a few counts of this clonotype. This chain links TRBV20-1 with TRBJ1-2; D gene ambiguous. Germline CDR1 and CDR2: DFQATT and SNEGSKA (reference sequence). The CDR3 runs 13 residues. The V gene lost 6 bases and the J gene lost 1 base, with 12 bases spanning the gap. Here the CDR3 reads CSALGRDNYGYTF. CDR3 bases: TGCAGTGCGTTGGGGAGGGATAACTATGGCTACACCTTC.

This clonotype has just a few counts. CDR3 nucleotide sequence: TGTGCCAGCAGGACAGATACGCAGTATTTT. Residues: CASRTDTQYF. The V and J genes are TRBV6-6 and TRBJ2-3; D is ambiguous. The germline V and J ends were trimmed by 6 bases and 3 bases, with 1 base remaining between them. CDR3 length equals 10 residues. Germline CDR1 reads MNHNY; CDR2 reads SVGAGI (reference sequence).